The clone carrying this T cell receptor beta chain was counted once. In the original workflow: Nucleated cell number was recorded as an estimate derived from reference gene primer amplification. Produced via immunoSEQ multiplex PCR; TCRdb's table is partial and in-frame only. V and J calls plus clone size are reproduced from that table; the DNA served to infer D and trimming. The sample shows about 200,000 clones, 85% of them seen only once. The data originate from a study of blood T cell repertoires in COVID-19. Overall study: There were acute and convalescent COVID-19 samples, and they came from the United States, Italy and Spain. Sources were T cells, B-cell-depleted T cells, or PBMCs; the material itself was cDNA or gDNA.

The TCR sequence derives from a man aged 55 to 70 with COVID-19, enrolled during active disease. What was sequenced was peripheral blood.

CDR3 region: CASSIVGGYTF. The CDR3 coding sequence is TGTGCCAGTAGTATCGTCGGTGGCTACACCTTC. The gene calls are TRBV19 and TRBJ1-2; no firm D call. V was trimmed by 3 bases and J by 7 bases, leaving 6 bases between them. The CDR3 totals 11 residues. Germline V lookup: CDR1 LNHDA, CDR2 SQIVND (reference sequence).